Below, 31 T cell receptor beta chains from the same sample are listed, as sequenced in a study of blood T cell repertoires in COVID-19. This table comes from immunoSEQ multiplex PCR, and its TCRdb copy is limited to in-frame clones, with some not included. Among 400,000 or so clones listed, 90% were seen once. Sequenced material: PBMCs or T cells enriched from blood (not recorded which). These receptors came from a man between 18 and 29 years old who had recovered from COVID-19.

The chain uses TRBV14 and TRBJ1-4; D is undetermined. The V end was cut by 1 base, the J end by 7 bases, with 10 bases between. Germline CDR1 and CDR2: SGHDN and FVKESK. This CDR3 contains 14 residues. CDR3 nucleotide sequence: TGTGCCAGCAGCCAAGGACATGCTTTTGAAAAACTGTTTTTT. Translating it yields CASSQGHAFEKLFF. The full variable domain, rest sourced from reference TRBV14 and TRBJ1-4, is EAGVTQFPSHSVIEKGQTVTLRCDPISGHDNLYWYRRVMGKEIKFLLHFVKESKQDESGMPNNRFLAERTGGTYSTLKVQPAELEDSGVYFCASSQGHAFEKLFFGSGTQLSVL.

V is TRBV3-1 (or the pseudogene TRBV3-2) and J is TRBJ1-5; D gene ambiguous. Between the trimmed V and J ends, which lost 1 base and 4 bases, there was a span of 8 bases. The length of the CDR3 is 14 residues. CDR1 is LGHDT, CDR2 YNNKEL, per germline (reference sequence). CDR3 sequence: CASSQAAGNQPQHF. The CDR3 DNA follows: TGTGCCAGCAGCCAAGCCGCGGGGAATCAGCCCCAGCATTTT.

The chain has TRBV29-1 and TRBJ2-7; 7 positions agree with TRBD2. This CDR3 comprises 12 residues. Looked up from germline, CDR1 is SQVTM and CDR2 is ANQGSEA. The V segment lost 6 bases and the J segment 7 bases; nucleotides outside the gene matches: 9. The CDR3 DNA reads TGCAGCGTATTTTCGGCGGGGGAAGAGCAGTACTTC. It yields the protein CSVFSAGEEQYF.

The chain links TRBV7-9 to TRBJ2-7; 8 positions agree with TRBD2. The CDR3 runs 13 residues. CDR1 and CDR2 (germline): SEHNR, FQNEAQ (reference sequence). V trimming: 5 bases; J trimming: 5 bases; junction bases outside the gene matches: 5. The CDR3: CASSPRLANEQYF. The CDR3 DNA follows: TGTGCCAGCAGCCCCCGACTAGCGAACGAGCAGTACTTC.

CDR3 coding DNA: TGTGCCAGCAGCCTATCCGGGACTAGCGAAAACGAGCAGTACTTC. It translates to CASSLSGTSENEQYF. The genes are TRBV3-1 (or the pseudogene TRBV3-2) and TRBJ2-7, with TRBD2 matching over 10 bases. The V and J ends lost 4 bases and 5 bases, in that order; junction bases with no gene match: 8. Germline CDR1 reads LGHDT; CDR2 reads YNNKEL (reference sequence). This CDR3 has 15 amino acids.

The V call is TRBV24-1, the J call TRBJ2-5; D call uncertain. The CDR3 loop spans 13 amino acids. The germline CDR1 and CDR2 sequences are KGHDR and SFDVKD. Trimming shortened V by 6 bases and J by 3 bases, and 10 bases separated the two germline ends. In DNA, the CDR3 is TGTGCCACCAGTCGAAGCGTAAAAGAGACCCAGTACTTC. Its protein product is CATSRSVKETQYF.

The gene calls are TRBV18 and TRBJ2-1; 10 nucleotides align to TRBD1. This CDR3 has 16 amino acids. Germline CDR1 KGHSH, CDR2 LQKENI. Trimming cost V 2 bases and J 7 bases; bases outside gene matches: 8. This CDR3 is CASSPRTGQGLNEQFF. CDR3 in DNA: TGTGCCAGCTCACCAAGGACGGGACAGGGGTTGAATGAGCAGTTCTTC. The variable domain in full, with the rest retrieved from reference TRBV18 and TRBJ2-1, is NAGVMQNPRHLVRRRGQEARLRCSPMKGHSHVYWYRQLPEEGLKFMVYLQKENIIDESGMPKERFSAEFPKEGPSILRIQQVVRGDSAAYFCASSPRTGQGLNEQFFGPGTRLTVL.

The chain is built from TRBV11-2 and TRBJ2-7; 9 nucleotides agree with TRBD2. Germline CDR1 and CDR2: SGHAT and FQNNGV. The CDR3 sequence is 16 residues long. Trimming took 5 bases from V and 0 from J; bases not matched to a gene: 8. Here the CDR3 DNA reads TGTGCCAGCAGCACCCCCTTAGCGGGAGCCTCCTACGAGCAGTACTTC. Translation: CASSTPLAGASYEQYF.

Of note for this clone: The sample contains more than one DNA sequence encoding this CDR3. V gene TRBV2 combines with J gene TRBJ1-1; D gene ambiguous. The germline V gene encodes CDR1 SNHLY and CDR2 FYNNEI. The CDR3 totals 13 residues. Trimming left V 4 bases short and J 4 bases short, with 10 bases between. The CDR3 loop reads CASSVGSGTEAFF. CDR3 DNA sequence: TGTGCCAGCAGTGTCGGGAGTGGCACTGAAGCTTTCTTT. Drawing the rest from reference TRBV2 and TRBJ1-1, the complete variable domain is EPEVTQTPSHQVTQMGQEVILRCVPISNHLYFYWYRQILGQKVEFLVSFYNNEISEKSEIFDDQFSVERPDGSNFTLKIRSTKLEDSAMYFCASSVGSGTEAFFGQGTRLTVV.

This clone occurred once. One end of the junction varies from germline; a read error may be responsible. This chain links TRBV5-1 with TRBJ2-5; 9 bases match TRBD2. The CDR3 loop spans 12 amino acids. Looked up from germline, CDR1 is SGHRS and CDR2 is YFSETQ. CDR3 residues: CASSLADEREDF. The CDR3 nucleotides read TGCGCCAGCAGCTTGGCCGACGAGCGGGAGGACTTC.

The J gene is TRBJ1-2, the V gene TRBV27; D perhaps matches TRBD1 (5 bases). This CDR3 is built from 13 residues. The germline gives CDR1 MNHEY, CDR2 SMNVEV (reference sequence). Trimming left V 0 bases short and J 8 bases short, with 10 bases between. For the CDR3, the DNA is TGTGCCAGCAGTTTATCGCAGGGTGGAGGCTACACCTTC. Translating gives CASSLSQGGGYTF.

This clone was recorded only once. The CDR3 DNA reads as TGTGCCAGCAGCTTGACAGCCGGTACTGAAGCTTTCTTT. This codes for CASSLTAGTEAFF. The V call is TRBV5-5, the J call TRBJ1-1; D ambiguous. Germline CDR1 reads SGHKS; CDR2 reads YYEKEE (reference sequence). Trimming removed 1 base at V and 5 bases at J, with 9 bases between. The CDR3 has 13 residues.

The chain has TRBV11-2 and TRBJ1-1; tentatively, D is TRBD1 (6 bases). CDR1 is SGHAT and CDR2 is FQNNGV in the germline V gene. V lost 5 bases and J lost 5, with 15 bases in between. The CDR3 runs to 14 residues. The DNA of the CDR3 is TGTGCCAGCAGCCAACGAGGGGGAGTAACTGAAGCTTTCTTT. This gives the protein CASSQRGGVTEAFF. The variable domain in full, with the rest retrieved from reference TRBV11-2 and TRBJ1-1, is EAGVAQSPRYKIIEKRQSVAFWCNPISGHATLYWYQQILGQGPKLLIQFQNNGVVDDSQLPKDRFSAERLKGVDSTLKIQPAKLEDSAVYLCASSQRGGVTEAFFGQGTRLTVV.

The rearrangement joins TRBV12-3 or TRBV12-4 to TRBJ2-3; D is possibly TRBD1 (6 bases). V shed 7 bases and J shed 0 bases, with 8 bases lying between them. The CDR3 length is 13 residues. In nucleotides, the CDR3 is TGTGCCAGCAAACAGGGAAGCACAGATACGCAGTATTTT. It codes for CASKQGSTDTQYF.

As to this clone: The sample has other DNA sequences that encode this CDR3 too. The gene calls are TRBV30 and TRBJ2-1, with a possible D match to TRBD1 (5 bases). The V gene lost 2 bases and the J gene lost 8 bases, with 7 bases spanning the gap. CDR1 and CDR2 from the germline V gene are GTSNPN and SVGIG (reference sequence). This CDR3 is 11 amino acids long. In nucleotides, the CDR3 is TGTGCCTGGAGTTCCAGGGATGAGCAGTTCTTC. It encodes CAWSSRDEQFF.

The V gene is TRBV15, the J gene TRBJ1-2; D possibly corresponds to TRBD1 (5 bases). Between the trimmed V and J ends, which lost 0 bases and 9 bases, there was a span of 17 bases. The CDR3 has 15 amino acids. CDR1 is LNHNV, CDR2 YYDKDF, per germline (reference sequence). The CDR3 sequence: CATSRDRGVGLSYTF. DNA of the CDR3: TGTGCCACCAGCAGAGACAGAGGTGTGGGGCTTAGCTACACCTTC.

The V call is TRBV15, the J call TRBJ2-1; 11 positions agree with TRBD2. J gave up 3 bases and V 3 bases, and 4 bases lay outside the gene matches. The CDR3 covers 16 residues. In germline, CDR1 is LNHNV, CDR2 YYDKDF (reference sequence). CDR3 nucleotides: TGTGCCACCAGCAGGGGCACTAGCGGGAGCTACAATGAGCAGTTCTTC. Residues: CATSRGTSGSYNEQFF.

This rearrangement joins TRBV6-1 to TRBJ2-2, with D maybe TRBD1 (6 bases). In germline, CDR1 is MNHNS, CDR2 SASEGT. This CDR3 spans 14 amino acids. V was trimmed by 2 bases and J by 6 bases, leaving 10 bases between them. The CDR3 here is CASSERGSSGELFF. The CDR3 region has the DNA TGTGCCAGCAGTGAAAGGGGGAGCTCCGGGGAGCTGTTTTTT.

The chain uses TRBV2 and TRBJ1-1; D is undetermined. Germline CDR1 reads SNHLY; CDR2 reads FYNNEI. Between the trimmed V and J ends, which lost 3 bases and 0 bases, there was a span of 11 bases. The CDR3 has 15 amino acids. The CDR3 region has the DNA TGTGCCAGCAGTGAGAACCCTCCGGTGAACACTGAAGCTTTCTTT. Translating gives CASSENPPVNTEAFF. The full variable domain, in which reference TRBV2 and TRBJ1-1 provide the parts outside the CDR3, is EPEVTQTPSHQVTQMGQEVILRCVPISNHLYFYWYRQILGQKVEFLVSFYNNEISEKSEIFDDQFSVERPDGSNFTLKIRSTKLEDSAMYFCASSENPPVNTEAFFGQGTRLTVV.

This chain uses TRBV15 with TRBJ1-1; no reliable D call. V lost 2 bases, J lost 1 base, and 14 bases lay in between. The V gene's germline CDR1 is LNHNV and CDR2 YYDKDF (reference sequence). This CDR3 has 16 residues. The CDR3 coding sequence is TGTGCCACCAGCAGACCAAGAGGCATTGGGAACACTGAAGCTTTCTTT. Its translation is CATSRPRGIGNTEAFF.

The genes are TRBV7-3 and TRBJ1-1, with 7 positions matching TRBD1. V dropped 2 bases and J dropped 1; count of bases not matched to a gene: 4. In germline, CDR1 is SGHTA, CDR2 FQGTGA. There are 15 residues in the CDR3. The CDR3 coding sequence is TGTGCCAGCAGCTTAGGAGGGACAGAGAACACTGAAGCTTTCTTT. Translating gives CASSLGGTENTEAFF. Full variable domain (rest looked up from reference TRBV7-3 and TRBJ1-1): GAGVSQTPSNKVTEKGKYVELRCDPISGHTALYWYRQSLGQGPEFLIYFQGTGAADDSGLPNDRFFAVRPEGSVSTLKIQRTERGDSAVYLCASSLGGTENTEAFFGQGTRLTVV.

The V gene is TRBV7-2, the J gene TRBJ2-1, with a weak D call TRBD2 (7 bases). V shed 3 bases and J shed 4 bases, with 13 bases lying between them. This CDR3 is 15 amino acids long. Germline lookup yields CDR1 SGHTA and CDR2 FQGNSA. CDR3 nucleotide sequence: TGTGCCAGCAGCTTTTGGCGGGGGCCTTACAATGAGCAGTTCTTC. Translated: CASSFWRGPYNEQFF.

V is TRBV10-3 and J is TRBJ2-1; 12 bases are shared with TRBD2. There are 13 residues in the CDR3. From germline, CDR1 is ENHRY and CDR2 SYGVKD. Trimming at V came to 6 bases and at J to 10 bases, leaving 4 bases not matched to a gene. The CDR3 loop is CAIRLAGGGEQFF. The DNA of the CDR3 is TGTGCCATCAGACTAGCGGGAGGAGGCGAGCAGTTCTTC.

This rearrangement joins TRBV14 to TRBJ1-2; 9 bases line up with TRBD1. V was pared by 4 bases and J by 6 bases, with 3 bases of the junction left unmatched. Per the germline V gene, CDR1 is SGHDN and CDR2 is FVKESK. This CDR3 comprises 13 residues. This CDR3 reads CASSPRTGDGYTF. In nucleotides, the CDR3 is TGTGCCAGCAGCCCCCGGACAGGGGATGGCTACACCTTC.

The rearrangement uses TRBV14 and TRBJ1-2, with TRBD1 as a possible D gene (5 bases). The CDR3 totals 14 residues. Trimming took off 4 bases at V and 6 bases at J, with 15 bases between the two ends. From germline, CDR1 is SGHDN and CDR2 FVKESK. CDR3 nucleotides: TGTGCCAGCAGCCCCCTCTTCGACAGAGATGGCTACACCTTC. Amino acids: CASSPLFDRDGYTF.

The chain employs TRBV27 and TRBJ1-2; the match to TRBD1 covers 10 bases. The CDR3 extends over 16 amino acids. The V segment lost 7 bases and the J segment 2 bases; nucleotides outside the gene matches: 10. Per germline, CDR1 MNHEY and CDR2 SMNVEV (reference sequence). The CDR3 loop reads CASKPPRDRGNYGYTF. CDR3 bases: TGTGCCAGCAAACCCCCGCGGGACAGGGGAAACTATGGCTACACCTTC.

The chain is built from TRBV2 and TRBJ1-1; 9 positions match TRBD1. This CDR3 contains 16 residues. V lost 3 bases, J lost 4 bases, and 9 bases stayed unmatched. CDR1 and CDR2 (germline): SNHLY, FYNNEI. The CDR3: CASSDWGDRVRTEAFF. The CDR3 coding sequence is TGTGCCAGCAGTGACTGGGGGGACAGGGTGCGCACTGAAGCTTTCTTT.

The CDR3 region has the DNA TGTGCCAGCAGCTTATCCGGGACACCTTACAATGAGCAGTTCTTC. Amino acids: CASSLSGTPYNEQFF. This chain connects TRBV7-3 to TRBJ2-1, with a tentative D call TRBD1 (6 bases). Germline loops: CDR1 SGHTA, CDR2 FQGTGA. The CDR3 covers 15 residues. Trimming shortened V by 2 bases and J by 4 bases, and 12 bases separated the two germline ends.

V is TRBV15 and J is TRBJ2-1, with a possible D match to TRBD2 (5 bases). V was shortened by 2 bases and J by 0 bases, with 8 bases between the two germline ends. Per the germline V gene, CDR1 is LNHNV and CDR2 is YYDKDF (reference sequence). This CDR3 comprises 15 residues. The CDR3 DNA follows: TGTGCCACCAGCAGATCGGGAAACTCCTACAATGAGCAGTTCTTC. This gives the protein CATSRSGNSYNEQFF.

The chain has TRBV30 and TRBJ1-4; D is unclear. The V end was cut by 8 bases, the J end by 4 bases, with 26 bases between. Germline CDR1 reads GTSNPN; CDR2 reads SVGIG (reference sequence). The CDR3 runs to 17 residues. DNA for the CDR3: TGTGCCGGACTCCCGGGCAAGTCGAGCGGATTTAATGAAAAACTGTTTTTT. It codes for CAGLPGKSSGFNEKLFF.

The chain carries TRBV7-8 and TRBJ1-5; a weak D match, TRBD1 (6 bases). CDR1 SGHVS and CDR2 FQNEAQ come from the germline V gene. The CDR3 covers 19 residues. V lost 0 bases to trimming and J lost 0 bases, with 18 bases between them. The CDR3 DNA reads TGTGCCAGCAGCTTAGCGCCGGCAGGGGTCAGATATAGCAATCAGCCCCAGCATTTT. It encodes CASSLAPAGVRYSNQPQHF.